A single sample gave rise to the 2 T cell receptor beta chains below, sequenced in a study of cytomegalovirus exposure and HLA in healthy donors. The study ran its PCR with 60 Vbeta and 13 Jbeta primers. The assay was immunoSEQ multiplex PCR, and TCRdb's table has in-frame clones only and misses some. The table records around 130,000 clones, approximately 70% of them present only once. The source material was PBMCs. The receptors here all came from an older woman in good health and CMV-seronegative.

The chain has TRBV9 and TRBJ2-1, with 14 bases aligning to TRBD2. The CDR3 totals 18 residues. V shed 4 bases and J 0 bases; nucleotides not matched to a gene: 6. The V gene's germline CDR1 is SGDLS and CDR2 YYNGEE. The CDR3 spells CASSSFGLAGGSYNEQFF. DNA for the CDR3: TGTGCCAGCAGCTCATTTGGACTAGCGGGGGGCTCCTACAATGAGCAGTTCTTC.

The chain uses TRBV5-4 and TRBJ2-1, with D hard to call. Germline CDR1 reads SGHNT; CDR2 reads YYREEE (reference sequence). The CDR3 spans 13 residues. Between the trimmed V and J ends, which lost 0 bases and 5 bases, there was a span of 6 bases. The CDR3: CASSLGADNEQFF. The CDR3 DNA follows: TGTGCCAGCAGCTTGGGCGCTGACAATGAGCAGTTCTTC.